Ten or more counts support the clone carrying this TCR beta chain. The antigen is unknown. TCRdb re-called the PCR reads with MiXCR, one entry per CDR3 protein. The repertoire holds about 640,000 distinct CDR3 sequences, with just under 20% as singletons. This entry is derived from a study of molecular identifiers for immune sequencing clone quantification. V lost 3 bases to trimming and J lost 2 bases; unmatched junction nucleotides: 9. CDR3 length equals 16 residues. In germline, CDR1 is KGHDR, CDR2 SFDVKD. Naive CD8 T cell sorting was performed on the CD8+CD4-CCR7+CD45RA+ phenotype. Study-wide results and limits: Investigators reportedly could detect spiked Jurkat TCR RNA from one cell among around 930,000 naive cells.

This TCR was sampled from a human donor in good health. Some libraries in this study had Jurkat cell RNA spiked in. The V and J genes are TRBV24-1 and TRBJ2-7; 7 bases fit TRBD1. What was sequenced was naive CD8+ T cells from blood, with Jurkat cell RNA spiked in. The subset: FACS-sorted CD8+CD4-CCR7+CD45RA+ naive T cells. CDR3 sequence reads: CATSDRFGTEAYEQYF. DNA for the CDR3: TGTGCCACCAGTGATCGCTTCGGGACAGAAGCCTACGAGCAGTACTTC.